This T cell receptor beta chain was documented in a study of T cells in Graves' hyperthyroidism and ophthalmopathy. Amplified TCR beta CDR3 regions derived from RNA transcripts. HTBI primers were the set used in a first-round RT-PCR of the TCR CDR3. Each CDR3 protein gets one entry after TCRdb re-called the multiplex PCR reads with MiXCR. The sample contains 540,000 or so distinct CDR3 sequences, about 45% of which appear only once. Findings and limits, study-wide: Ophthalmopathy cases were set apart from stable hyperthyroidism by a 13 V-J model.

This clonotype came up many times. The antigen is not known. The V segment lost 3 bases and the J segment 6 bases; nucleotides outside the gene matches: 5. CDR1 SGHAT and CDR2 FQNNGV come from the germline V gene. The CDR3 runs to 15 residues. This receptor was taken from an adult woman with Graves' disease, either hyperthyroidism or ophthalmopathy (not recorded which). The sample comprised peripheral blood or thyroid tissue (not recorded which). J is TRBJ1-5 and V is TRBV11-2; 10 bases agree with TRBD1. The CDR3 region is CASSFGTGVGQPQHF. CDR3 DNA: TGTGCCAGCAGCTTTGGGACAGGGGTAGGTCAGCCCCAGCATTTT.